A selection of T cell receptor beta chains follows, all from one sample in a study of blood T cell repertoires in COVID-19. Libraries were prepared by immunoSEQ multiplex PCR; TCRdb keeps only in-frame clonotypes and omits some of them. The table has under 20,000 clones, 85% to 90% seen once. The sequencing input was peripheral blood. The receptors derive from a man between 60 and 70 years old with acute or convalescent COVID-19. Each CDR3 is given with its conserved first and last residue. The D gene is left open where the match is weak. Clone size appears in some rows only: once, few, many, or a class for an expanded clone.

clone size,J gene,D gene,V gene,CDR3 protein,CDR3 DNA
NA,TRBJ2-6,NA,TRBV6-5,CASSRGASGANVLTF,TGTGCCAGCAGCCGGGGGGCCTCTGGGGCCAACGTCCTGACTTTC
NA,TRBJ1-1,TRBD1,TRBV14,CASSQRTGGNTEAFF,TGTGCCAGCAGCCAAAGGACAGGTGGGAACACTGAAGCTTTCTTT
NA,TRBJ1-4,NA,TRBV5-1,CASSLLEGTNEKLFF,TGCGCCAGCAGCTTGTTAGAGGGAACTAATGAAAAACTGTTTTTT
NA,TRBJ2-1,NA,TRBV5-1,CASTFPGDEQFF,TGCGCCAGCACTTTCCCAGGGGATGAGCAGTTCTTC
NA,TRBJ2-3,TRBD1,TRBV2,CASSEAGRGPTDTQYF,TGTGCCAGCAGTGAGGCCGGCAGGGGGCCCACAGATACGCAGTATTTT
NA,TRBJ1-6,TRBD1,TRBV28,CASSSQGENSPLHF,TGTGCCAGCAGTTCCCAGGGGGAGAATTCACCCCTCCACTTT
NA,TRBJ2-7,NA,TRBV7-9,CASSLEEARSYEQYF,TGTGCCAGCAGCTTAGAAGAGGCGCGCTCCTACGAGCAGTACTTC
NA,TRBJ2-7,TRBD1,TRBV10-3,CAISESPGQFYEQYF,TGTGCCATCAGTGAATCACCGGGACAGTTCTACGAGCAGTACTTC
NA,TRBJ1-2,NA,TRBV10-3,CATSGGRNYGYTF,TGTGCCACCTCGGGAGGGAGGAACTATGGCTACACCTTC
NA,TRBJ2-2,TRBD1,TRBV23-1,CASTRTGEITGELFF,TGCGCCAGCACCCGGACAGGGGAGATCACCGGGGAGCTGTTTTTT
NA,TRBJ2-1,TRBD1,TRBV9,CASSVGQGERNEQFF,TGTGCCAGCAGCGTAGGACAGGGCGAGCGCAATGAGCAGTTCTTC
NA,TRBJ1-3,NA,TRBV5-1,CASSSSPSGNTIYF,TGCGCCAGCAGTTCCTCTCCGTCTGGAAACACCATATATTTT
NA,TRBJ1-1,NA,TRBV10-2,CASSEPGGGNTEAFF,TGCGCCAGCAGTGAGCCTGGGGGGGGGAACACTGAAGCTTTCTTT
NA,TRBJ2-2,NA,TRBV6-5,CASTATTGGTGELFF,TGTGCCAGCACGGCCACTACCGGAGGGACCGGGGAGCTGTTTTTT
NA,TRBJ1-1,NA,TRBV6-5,CASRVALNTEAFF,TGTGCCAGCAGGGTGGCCTTGAACACTGAAGCTTTCTTT
NA,TRBJ1-6,NA,TRBV3-1/TRBV3-2,CASRLGSNSPLHF,TGTGCCAGCAGATTGGGGAGTAATTCACCCCTCCACTTT
NA,TRBJ1-5,NA,TRBV19,CASSIQGGNQPQHF,TGTGCCAGTAGTATACAGGGAGGGAATCAGCCCCAGCATTTT
NA,TRBJ1-2,NA,TRBV19,CASSMNSAGAYGYTF,TGTGCCAGTAGTATGAATTCGGCGGGAGCCTATGGCTACACCTTC
NA,TRBJ2-7,NA,TRBV5-6,CASSFRGREQYF,TGTGCCAGCAGCTTCAGGGGCCGCGAGCAGTACTTC
NA,TRBJ2-1,NA,TRBV30,CAWSGPQSSYNEQFF,TGTGCCTGGAGTGGACCACAGAGCTCCTACAATGAGCAGTTCTTC
once,TRBJ2-1,NA,TRBV27,CASSSDGATYNEQFF,TGTGCCAGCAGTTCTGACGGAGCCACCTACAATGAGCAGTTCTTC
NA,TRBJ1-2,NA,TRBV6-1,CASSDIQGSGGYTF,TGTGCCAGCAGTGACATCCAGGGGTCGGGTGGCTACACCTTC
NA,TRBJ1-1,TRBD1,TRBV2,CASRRQGLDTEAFF,TGTGCCAGCAGGAGACAGGGGTTGGACACTGAAGCTTTCTTT
NA,TRBJ1-2,NA,TRBV18,CASSPPGGGYTF,TGTGCCAGCTCACCACCGGGAGGAGGCTACACCTTC
NA,TRBJ2-2,TRBD1,TRBV9,CASNHRGRGTGELFF,TGTGCCAGCAACCACCGGGGCAGGGGGACCGGGGAGCTGTTTTTT
NA,TRBJ2-1,TRBD1,TRBV30,CAWRDRGILNEQFF,TGTGCCTGGAGGGACAGGGGAATCCTCAATGAGCAGTTCTTC
NA,TRBJ2-3,NA,TRBV12-3/TRBV12-4,CATGSGADTQYF,TGTGCCACCGGGTCAGGGGCAGATACGCAGTATTTT
NA,TRBJ2-1,NA,TRBV3-1/TRBV3-2,CASSHQDYTYNEQFF,TGTGCCAGCAGCCACCAGGACTATACCTACAATGAGCAGTTCTTC
NA,TRBJ2-7,NA,TRBV5-1,CASRLTNGNSYEQYF,TGCGCCAGCAGACTGACGAACGGGAACTCCTACGAGCAGTACTTC
NA,TRBJ1-5,NA,TRBV28,CASSLLPFDSGNQPQHF,TGTGCCAGCAGTTTACTCCCCTTTGACAGCGGCAATCAGCCCCAGCATTTT
NA,TRBJ1-4,NA,TRBV30,CAWSEGGWGEKLFF,TGTGCCTGGAGTGAGGGAGGGTGGGGTGAAAAACTGTTTTTT
NA,TRBJ2-1,TRBD2,TRBV5-4,CASSRASGRAHEQFF,TGTGCCAGCAGCCGGGCTAGCGGGAGGGCCCATGAGCAGTTCTTC
once,TRBJ2-5,NA,TRBV20-1,CSATPGETQYF,TGCAGTGCTACCCCAGGGGAGACCCAGTACTTC
NA,TRBJ2-1,TRBD2,TRBV11-2,CASSLFALAGGPGEQFF,TGTGCCAGCAGCTTATTTGCTCTAGCGGGAGGGCCGGGTGAGCAGTTCTTC
NA,TRBJ2-7,NA,TRBV20-1,CSASAADSPYEQYF,TGCAGTGCTAGTGCCGCGGACAGCCCCTACGAGCAGTACTTC
NA,TRBJ2-2,NA,TRBV19,CASHNQGRGYGELFF,TGTGCCAGTCATAATCAGGGGAGGGGATACGGGGAGCTGTTTTTT
NA,TRBJ2-4,NA,TRBV6-5,CASRSSGTRKNIQYF,TGTGCCAGCAGAAGTTCCGGGACACGTAAAAACATTCAGTACTTC
NA,TRBJ1-3,NA,TRBV5-8,CASSLRGNRGNTIYF,TGTGCCAGCAGCTTGAGGGGGAACAGGGGAAACACCATATATTTT
NA,TRBJ2-5,NA,TRBV3-1/TRBV3-2,CASSQDLQSRETQYF,TGTGCCAGCAGCCAAGATTTACAGTCCCGAGAGACCCAGTACTTC
NA,TRBJ2-1,NA,TRBV25-1,CASSAGTLYNEQFF,TGTGCCAGCAGTGCAGGGACACTTTACAATGAGCAGTTCTTC
NA,TRBJ1-3,TRBD1,TRBV28,CASSPSDRAISGNTIYF,TGTGCCAGCAGTCCCTCTGACAGGGCTATCTCTGGAAACACCATATATTTT
NA,TRBJ2-5,NA,TRBV20-1,CSARARETQYF,TGCAGTGCTAGAGCCCGAGAGACCCAGTACTTC
NA,TRBJ2-2,NA,TRBV7-9,CASSFLGQNTGELFF,TGTGCCAGCAGCTTTCTCGGACAGAACACCGGGGAGCTGTTTTTT
NA,TRBJ2-3,NA,TRBV6-5,CASRAGQLTDTQYF,TGTGCCAGCAGGGCTGGACAGCTAACAGATACGCAGTATTTT
NA,TRBJ2-2,TRBD2,TRBV4-1,CASSHSSGSTNTGELFF,TGCGCCAGCAGCCATTCTAGCGGGAGTACGAACACCGGGGAGCTGTTTTTT
NA,TRBJ2-1,TRBD2,TRBV4-2,CASSLSGGVYNEQFF,TGTGCCAGCAGCTTAAGCGGGGGGGTATACAATGAGCAGTTCTTC
NA,TRBJ1-4,NA,TRBV6-5,CASTPGVVMSEKLFF,TGTGCCAGCACACCCGGGGTGGTGATGAGTGAAAAACTGTTTTTT